What follows are 20 T cell receptor beta chains derived from one specimen sequenced in a study of CD8 T cells in ankylosing spondylitis. TCRdb ran MiXCR on the 5' RACE reads and lists one entry per CDR3 protein. In the table there are about 35,000 distinct CDR3 sequences, 10% of which are singletons. The sequencing input was blood, either unsorted or a sorted T cell fraction (not recorded which). The receptors come from a male donor with ankylosing spondylitis or in good health (not recorded which).

This clonotype was seen a few times. The gene calls are TRBV7-8 and TRBJ2-1; D unresolved. Germline lookup yields CDR1 SGHVS and CDR2 FQNEAQ. Trimming pared 5 bases from V and 5 bases from J, leaving 7 bases between. The CDR3 is 12 residues long. The DNA for the CDR3 is TGTGCCAGCAGCGGGCTAAACAATGAGCAGTTCTTC. Translating it yields CASSGLNNEQFF.

This clonotype was counted at least ten times. The DNA of the CDR3 is TGCAGTGCTAGGCGGTCGGGGAGCTCCTACAATGAGCAGTTCTTC. Translated, it gives CSARRSGSSYNEQFF. V and J are TRBV20-1 and TRBJ2-1, with a tentative D call TRBD2 (5 bases). The CDR3 length is 15 residues. The V and J ends lost 3 bases and 0 bases respectively, with 12 bases between them. CDR1 is DFQATT and CDR2 is SNEGSKA in the germline V gene (reference sequence).

This clonotype was seen only a few times. V usage is TRBV3-1 and J usage is TRBJ2-7; 10 bases align to TRBD1. This CDR3 spans 15 amino acids. With 5 bases clipped from V and 5 bases from J, the junction kept 9 bases outside the gene matches. Germline V CDR1 and CDR2: LGHDT, YNNKEL (reference sequence). The CDR3 spells CASSSRTGGIDEQYF. In DNA form, the CDR3 reads TGTGCCAGCAGCTCGAGGACAGGGGGAATCGACGAGCAGTACTTC.

At least ten counts were recorded for this clonotype. The genes are TRBV4-2 and TRBJ1-4; 11 bases fit TRBD1. V trimming: 0 bases; J trimming: 8 bases; junction bases outside the gene matches: 8. The CDR3 loop spans 17 amino acids. Looked up from germline, CDR1 is LGHNA and CDR2 is YNFKEQ. The CDR3 loop is CASSQERRTGGQEKLFF. The CDR3 DNA reads TGTGCCAGCAGCCAAGAGCGCCGGACAGGGGGCCAAGAAAAACTGTTTTTT.

This clonotype was observed at least ten times. The V call is TRBV5-6, the J call TRBJ2-7, with 8 bases fitting TRBD2. The CDR3 contains 15 residues. Germline assignment: CDR1 SGHDT and CDR2 YYEEEE. J gave up 6 bases and V 2 bases, and 10 bases lay outside the gene matches. The CDR3 reads CASSLVPGLELEQYF. The CDR3 DNA reads as TGTGCCAGCAGCTTAGTCCCGGGACTAGAGCTCGAGCAGTACTTC.

This clonotype was seen repeatedly, ten times or more. The CDR3 loop reads CASSRLDSYGYTF. CDR3 bases: TGTGCCAGCAGCCGTCTTGATAGCTATGGCTACACCTTC. The V gene is TRBV7-2, the J gene TRBJ1-2; no firm D call. Trimming left V 5 bases short and J 4 bases short, with 11 bases between. The CDR3 extends over 13 amino acids. Germline-derived CDR1 and CDR2 are SGHTA and FQGNSA.

This clonotype came up many times. The chain links TRBV12-3 or TRBV12-4 to TRBJ1-1; a possible D gene is TRBD1 (5 bases). V lost 3 bases and J lost 5, with 13 bases in between. The CDR3 runs 14 residues. CDR3 nucleotide sequence: TGTGCCAGCAGTTTCCAGGGTGGAAGGACTGAAGCTTTCTTT. Its protein is CASSFQGGRTEAFF.

This clonotype was seen many times. The rearrangement joins TRBV7-3 to TRBJ2-1; no clear D. CDR1 and CDR2 (germline): SGHTA, FQGTGA. The V and J ends lost 3 bases and 0 bases respectively, with 9 bases between them. This CDR3 spans 15 amino acids. The CDR3 DNA is TGTGCCAGCAGCTTCTTTAAGAGCTCCTACAATGAGCAGTTCTTC. It yields the protein CASSFFKSSYNEQFF.

This clonotype showed up many times. This rearrangement joins TRBV20-1 to TRBJ2-7; 12 nucleotides align to TRBD2. This CDR3 contains 15 residues. CDR1 and CDR2 from the germline V gene are DFQATT and SNEGSKA (reference sequence). J was trimmed by 6 bases and V by 6 bases; bases with no gene match: 12. In DNA, the CDR3 is TGCAGTGCCGCCCGGACTAGCGGGAAATCGGCCGAGCAGTACTTC. Its protein product is CSAARTSGKSAEQYF.

The chain joins TRBV5-4 to TRBJ2-7, with no clear D. The germline CDR1 and CDR2 sequences are SGHNT and YYREEE (reference sequence). CDR3 size: 13 residues. Trimming removed 0 bases from V and 6 bases from J, with 10 bases in between. The DNA for the CDR3 is TGTGCCAGCAGCTTGGCCACTGCAAGCGAGCAGTACTTC. Its translation is CASSLATASEQYF.

This clonotype occurred many times. V and J are TRBV27 and TRBJ2-7; 7 bases agree with TRBD2. In germline, CDR1 is MNHEY, CDR2 SMNVEV (reference sequence). The CDR3 totals 14 residues. With V trimmed by 3 bases and J by 4 bases, 6 bases remained unmatched. The DNA for the CDR3 is TGTGCCAGCAGTTTTCGGCGGGGGACTTACGAGCAGTACTTC. Its translation: CASSFRRGTYEQYF.

This clonotype was found a few times. The rearrangement joins TRBV19 to TRBJ2-1, with D unresolved. The germline V gene has CDR1 LNHDA and CDR2 SQIVND (reference sequence). The CDR3 covers 15 residues. V was clipped by 3 bases and J by 4 bases, with 13 bases between them. CDR3 in DNA: TGTGCCAGTAGTATGCTCGGTCAGGCATACAATGAGCAGTTCTTC. Translated: CASSMLGQAYNEQFF. Combining the CDR3 with reference TRBV19 and TRBJ2-1 gives the whole variable domain DGGITQSPKYLFRKEGQNVTLSCEQNLNHDAMYWYRQDPGQGLRLIYYSQIVNDFQKGDIAEGYSVSREKKESFPLTVTSAQKNPTAFYLCASSMLGQAYNEQFFGPGTRLTVL.

This clonotype was recorded many times. The rearrangement links TRBV28 to TRBJ2-1; 14 nucleotides line up with TRBD2. V lost 6 bases to trimming and J lost 9 bases; unmatched junction nucleotides: 7. The CDR3 length is 15 residues. Germline V gives CDR1 MDHEN, CDR2 SYDVKM. The CDR3: CASSSGTSGRFEQFF. The CDR3 nucleotides read TGTGCCAGCAGCTCCGGGACTAGCGGGAGATTTGAGCAGTTCTTC.

DNA for the CDR3: TGTGCCAGCAGCTTCGGGCACGGGTATACACCCCTCCACTTT. This gives the protein CASSFGHGYTPLHF. The genes are TRBV5-6 and TRBJ1-6; the D is unclear. Germline CDR1 reads SGHDT; CDR2 reads YYEEEE. There are 14 residues in the CDR3. Trimming shortened V by 2 bases and J by 11 bases, and 14 bases separated the two germline ends.

This clonotype was seen repeatedly, ten times or more. This chain connects TRBV20-1 to TRBJ2-1; TRBD2 is a possible D gene (5 bases). Trimming removed 3 bases at V and 4 bases at J, with 7 bases between. The CDR3 covers 12 residues. Germline V gene lookup returns CDR1 DFQATT and CDR2 SNEGSKA (reference sequence). CDR3: CSASGLYNEQFF. Here the CDR3 DNA reads TGCAGTGCTAGTGGACTGTACAATGAGCAGTTCTTC.

The chain carries TRBV5-6 and TRBJ2-2; no clear D. The CDR3 length is 13 residues. The V end lost 5 bases, the J end lost 6 bases, and 11 bases lay between the germline ends. CDR1 and CDR2 (germline): SGHDT, YYEEEE. Here the CDR3 reads CASSYFEAGELFF. As DNA, the CDR3 is TGTGCCAGCAGTTATTTTGAGGCCGGGGAGCTGTTTTTT.

This clonotype was found many times. The chain uses TRBV6-2 or TRBV6-3 and TRBJ2-7; the D call may be TRBD1 or TRBD2 (5 bases each). Germline lookup yields CDR1 MNHEY and CDR2 SVGEGT. This CDR3 comprises 13 residues. Trimming left V 0 bases short and J 6 bases short, with 9 bases between. The CDR3 coding sequence is TGTGCCAGCAGTTACTCTAGGGACGGCGAGCAGTACTTC. Encoded protein: CASSYSRDGEQYF.

This clonotype was counted many times. The V and J genes are TRBV20-1 and TRBJ2-2; D call uncertain. This CDR3 contains 13 residues. Germline V gene lookup returns CDR1 DFQATT and CDR2 SNEGSKA (reference sequence). V shed 1 base and J shed 5 bases, with 8 bases lying between them. As DNA, the CDR3 is TGCAGTGCTAGAGGACACAATACCGGGGAGCTGTTTTTT. Its protein is CSARGHNTGELFF.

This clonotype has a count of ten or more. The chain is built from TRBV6-5 and TRBJ2-7; the match to TRBD1 covers 9 bases. Looked up from germline, CDR1 is MNHEY and CDR2 is SVGAGI. This CDR3 is 14 amino acids long. Trimming cost V 5 bases and J 5 bases; bases outside gene matches: 7. In nucleotides, the CDR3 is TGTGCCAGCAGTAACCGGGACAGGGTCAACGAGCAGTACTTC. Translation gives CASSNRDRVNEQYF.

In this sample, this clonotype turned up many times. The chain carries TRBV27 and TRBJ2-1; the match to TRBD1 covers 8 bases. The CDR3 has 14 residues. Germline-derived CDR1 and CDR2 are MNHEY and SMNVEV (reference sequence). The J segment lost 7 bases and the V segment lost 4 bases, leaving 6 bases of the junction unmatched. CDR3 region: CASSSPQGANEQFF. Here the CDR3 DNA reads TGTGCCAGCAGTTCACCCCAGGGGGCGAATGAGCAGTTCTTC.